The 24 T cell receptor beta chains given below trace back to one sample, sequenced in a study of CD8+ T cells in alopecia areata. Treatment noted: oral pan-JAK inhibitor, 5-10 mg twice daily. RNA extraction was followed by reverse transcription into cDNA, which acted as the sequencing template. Repertoires were generated with immunoSEQ multiplex PCR, while TCRdb's copy carries only in-frame clones and drops some. The data contain some 210,000 clones, around 66% of them seen just once; the ten biggest clones take up 1% to 1.5%. The sequenced sample was CD4+ T cells sorted from blood, obtained at approximately week 44, from a patient treated with tofacitinib. These receptors all stem from a human donor with alopecia areata.

The CDR3 region is CSVGLAGGREQYF. CDR3 nucleotides: TGCAGCGTGGGACTAGCGGGGGGGCGCGAGCAGTACTTC. The V gene is TRBV29-1, the J gene TRBJ2-7; TRBD2 matches at 16 bases. The CDR3 has 13 amino acids. CDR1 and CDR2 from the germline V gene are SQVTM and ANQGSEA. V shed 6 bases and J 6 bases; nucleotides not matched to a gene: 2.

J is TRBJ2-1 and V is TRBV29-1; maybe TRBD2 (7 bases). With 7 bases removed from V and 2 bases from J, the gap between germline ends came to 12 bases. CDR1 is SQVTM and CDR2 is ANQGSEA in the germline V gene. The CDR3 totals 13 residues. DNA of the CDR3: TGCAGCGCGGGGGGCCGCGCCTACAATGAGCAGTTCTTC. It is translated as CSAGGRAYNEQFF.

This clone showed up just a few times. The chain carries TRBV27 and TRBJ2-7, with TRBD2 identical over 8 bases. V was clipped by 5 bases and J by 2 bases; unmatched bases: 11. This CDR3 contains 16 residues. Germline V CDR1 and CDR2: MNHEY, SMNVEV (reference sequence). The CDR3 sequence: CASSPNREGLTYEQYF. The CDR3 DNA is TGTGCCAGCAGTCCCAACCGGGAGGGATTGACCTACGAGCAGTACTTC.

In its sample, this clone was seen a few times. This rearrangement joins TRBV23-1 to TRBJ2-5; D may be TRBD1 (5 bases). TRBV23-1 is placed among ORFs of uncertain function. The CDR3 runs to 16 residues. The V and J ends lost 3 bases and 3 bases respectively, with 17 bases between them. CDR3 protein: CASSQAQGTQEETQYF. The CDR3 DNA reads TGCGCCAGCAGTCAGGCGCAGGGAACACAAGAAGAGACCCAGTACTTC.

The rearrangement links TRBV7-2 to TRBJ2-2, with D hard to call. Trimming left V 0 bases short and J 4 bases short, with 12 bases between. The germline CDR1 and CDR2 sequences are SGHTA and FQGNSA. The CDR3 has 16 residues. The CDR3 is CASSLATDSRTGELFF. The CDR3, as DNA: TGTGCCAGCAGCTTAGCGACGGATTCCCGCACCGGGGAGCTGTTTTTT.

This clone came up once. The chain couples TRBV5-1 to TRBJ2-7; TRBD2 matches 7 bases. CDR1 and CDR2 (germline): SGHRS, YFSETQ. This CDR3 has 13 amino acids. The V and J ends lost 4 bases and 4 bases, in that order; junction bases with no gene match: 5. CDR3 loop: CASSLTSFYEQYF. CDR3 bases: TGCGCCAGCAGCCTGACTAGCTTTTACGAGCAGTACTTC.

The chain links TRBV4-3 to TRBJ2-1; 9 bases are a match to TRBD2. Germline V lookup: CDR1 LGHNA, CDR2 YSLEER. The length of the CDR3 is 15 residues. V was pared by 1 base and J by 6 bases, with 4 bases of the junction left unmatched. CDR3 loop: CASSQGLAGFNEQFF. CDR3 coding DNA: TGCGCCAGCAGCCAAGGTCTAGCGGGGTTCAATGAGCAGTTCTTC.

This chain links TRBV23-1 with TRBJ2-2, with 9 bases that match TRBD1. TRBV23-1 is labeled an ORF, and its function is uncertain. This CDR3 has 16 amino acids. V was pared by 2 bases and J by 4 bases, with 5 bases of the junction left unmatched. In nucleotides, the CDR3 is TGCGCCAGCAGTCAACCGAGGACAGGGGTCACCGGGGAGCTGTTTTTT. It encodes CASSQPRTGVTGELFF.

This rearrangement joins TRBV7-2 to TRBJ2-7; 9 nucleotides agree with TRBD1. This CDR3 spans 16 amino acids. With 5 bases clipped from V and 2 bases from J, the junction kept 10 bases outside the gene matches. Germline CDR1 and CDR2: SGHTA and FQGNSA. The CDR3, as DNA: TGTGCCAGCAGCCAGGGAGCGGGACAGGGCACCTACGAGCAGTACTTC. It codes for CASSQGAGQGTYEQYF.

The chain is built from TRBV5-1 and TRBJ2-5, with D possibly being TRBD1 (6 bases). Germline V gene data show CDR1 as SGHRS and CDR2 as YFSETQ. The V end was cut by 6 bases, the J end by 1 base, with 13 bases between. This CDR3 contains 14 residues. The CDR3 reads CASKQGQGQETQYF. In DNA form, the CDR3 reads TGCGCCAGCAAACAGGGTCAGGGCCAAGAGACCCAGTACTTC.

V and J are TRBV15 and TRBJ1-4, with D perhaps TRBD1 (5 bases). V was shortened by 5 bases and J by 12 bases, with 10 bases between the two germline ends. Germline assignment: CDR1 LNHNV and CDR2 YYDKDF (reference sequence). This CDR3 contains 11 residues. CDR3: CATSVRDQLFF. In nucleotides, the CDR3 is TGTGCCACCAGCGTCAGGGACCAACTGTTTTTT.

V and J are TRBV30 and TRBJ2-3; D assignment may be TRBD1 or TRBD2 (7 bases each). The CDR3 is 16 amino acids. V was clipped by 2 bases and J by 2 bases, with 17 bases between them. CDR1 GTSNPN and CDR2 SVGIG come from the germline V gene (reference sequence). The CDR3 region is CAWSFLSGGDTDTQYF. DNA of the CDR3: TGTGCCTGGAGTTTTCTTTCAGGGGGGGACACAGATACGCAGTATTTT.

V and J are TRBV27 and TRBJ1-1; D uncertain. In germline, CDR1 is MNHEY, CDR2 SMNVEV (reference sequence). This CDR3 is 13 amino acids long. V was trimmed by 2 bases and J by 1 base, leaving 5 bases between them. The CDR3 here is CASSLNRNTEAFF. In DNA form, the CDR3 reads TGTGCCAGCAGTTTAAACAGGAACACTGAAGCTTTCTTT.

V and J are TRBV30 and TRBJ2-3; 9 bases line up with TRBD2. The V gene's germline CDR1 is GTSNPN and CDR2 SVGIG (reference sequence). CDR3 length: 14 residues. Unmatched junction bases numbered 10, after V lost 5 bases and J lost 7 bases. The CDR3 sequence: CAWAPSGAIYTQYF. CDR3 nucleotide sequence: TGTGCCTGGGCCCCTAGCGGGGCCATATATACGCAGTATTTT.

This clone appeared a few times. Written as DNA, the CDR3 is TGTGCCTGGAGTCGCGGAGGTCCGGAAAAACTGTTTTTT. It codes for CAWSRGGPEKLFF. The chain uses TRBV30 and TRBJ1-4; D uncertain. Between the trimmed V and J ends, which lost 2 bases and 8 bases, there was a span of 12 bases. In germline, CDR1 is GTSNPN, CDR2 SVGIG (reference sequence). This CDR3 region has 13 residues.

The rearrangement uses TRBV9 and TRBJ2-7, with TRBD2 identical over 8 bases. The CDR3 runs to 14 residues. CDR1 and CDR2 from the germline V gene are SGDLS and YYNGEE. Trimming cost V 3 bases and J 0 bases; bases outside gene matches: 2. CDR3 DNA sequence: TGTGCCAGCAGCGGTAGCGGGGTCTCCTACGAGCAGTACTTC. Translated, it gives CASSGSGVSYEQYF. Drawing the rest from reference TRBV9 and TRBJ2-7, the complete variable domain is DSGVTQTPKHLITATGQRVTLRCSPRSGDLSVYWYQQSLDQGLQFLIQYYNGEERAKGNILERFSAQQFPDLHSELNLSSLELGDSALYFCASSGSGVSYEQYFGPGTRLTVT.

The rearrangement joins TRBV7-2 to TRBJ2-7; no definite D call. Germline V gives CDR1 SGHTA, CDR2 FQGNSA. This CDR3 is built from 13 residues. V lost 5 bases, J lost 1 base, and 9 bases lay in between. The CDR3 is CASSRGRSYEQYF. The CDR3 DNA sequence: TGTGCCAGCAGCAGAGGACGGTCCTACGAGCAGTACTTC.

This sequence joins TRBV10-3 and TRBJ2-5; 12 bases fit TRBD2. Germline loops: CDR1 ENHRY, CDR2 SYGVKD. The trim removed 7 bases at V and 1 base at J, leaving 4 bases unmatched. This CDR3 comprises 15 residues. Written as DNA, the CDR3 is TGTGCCATCACTGGACTAGCGGGGTTCCAAGAGACCCAGTACTTC. The encoded protein is CAITGLAGFQETQYF.

The chain carries TRBV29-1 and TRBJ2-7; TRBD2 matches at 7 bases. J was trimmed by 2 bases and V by 5 bases; bases with no gene match: 12. Germline CDR1 and CDR2: SQVTM and ANQGSEA. The CDR3 consists of 15 residues. DNA for the CDR3: TGCAGCGTTCTGGGGGGGACTGCTTCTCCCTACGAGCAGTACTTC. Translated, it gives CSVLGGTASPYEQYF.

The J gene is TRBJ2-4, the V gene TRBV6-6; D possibly uses TRBD1 or TRBD2 (6 bases each). The V end lost 5 bases, the J end lost 9 bases, and 11 bases lay between the germline ends. The germline V gene encodes CDR1 MNHNY and CDR2 SVGAGI (reference sequence). CDR3 length equals 12 residues. DNA of the CDR3: TGTGCCAGCAGTGACGGGGGCGGCATTCAGTACTTC. This codes for CASSDGGGIQYF.

The sample holds a few counts of this clone. The chain links TRBV29-1 to TRBJ2-3; no clear D gene. Trimming pared 5 bases from V and 2 bases from J, leaving 8 bases between. This CDR3 comprises 12 residues. Per germline, CDR1 SQVTM and CDR2 ANQGSEA. The DNA of the CDR3 is TGCAGCGTTACCCCAAACACAGATACGCAGTATTTT. Amino acid sequence: CSVTPNTDTQYF.

The chain links TRBV5-1 to TRBJ1-1; 9 bases align to TRBD1. Germline CDR1 reads SGHRS; CDR2 reads YFSETQ. This CDR3 has 14 amino acids. The junction had 8 bases not matched to a gene; V was cut back by 4 bases and J by 7 bases. The CDR3 sequence: CASSPTTDRGEAFF. The CDR3 DNA is TGCGCCAGCAGCCCGACGACGGACAGGGGTGAAGCTTTCTTT.

The chain uses TRBV6-5 and TRBJ1-5; TRBD1 agrees at 7 bases. In germline, CDR1 is MNHEY, CDR2 SVGAGI. This CDR3 has 15 amino acids. Trimming removed 7 bases from V and 0 bases from J; junction bases left unmatched: 6. In DNA form, the CDR3 reads TGTGCCAGCAAGCCGGGACAGAATAGCAATCAGCCCCAGCATTTT. Its protein is CASKPGQNSNQPQHF.

The chain combines TRBV12-5 with TRBJ1-6; 8 bases agree with TRBD1. Germline CDR1 reads LGHNT; CDR2 reads FRNRAP. CDR3 size: 14 residues. Trimming removed 6 bases from V and 6 bases from J; junction bases left unmatched: 4. CDR3 region: CASGPGQVNSPLHF. Here the CDR3 DNA reads TGTGCTAGTGGCCCGGGACAGGTTAATTCACCCCTCCACTTT. Drawing the rest from reference TRBV12-5 and TRBJ1-6, the complete variable domain is DARVTQTPRHKVTEMGQEVTMRCQPILGHNTVFWYRQTMMQGLELLAYFRNRAPLDDSGMPKDRFSAEMPDATLATLKIQPSEPRDSAVYFCASGPGQVNSPLHFGNGTRLTVT.